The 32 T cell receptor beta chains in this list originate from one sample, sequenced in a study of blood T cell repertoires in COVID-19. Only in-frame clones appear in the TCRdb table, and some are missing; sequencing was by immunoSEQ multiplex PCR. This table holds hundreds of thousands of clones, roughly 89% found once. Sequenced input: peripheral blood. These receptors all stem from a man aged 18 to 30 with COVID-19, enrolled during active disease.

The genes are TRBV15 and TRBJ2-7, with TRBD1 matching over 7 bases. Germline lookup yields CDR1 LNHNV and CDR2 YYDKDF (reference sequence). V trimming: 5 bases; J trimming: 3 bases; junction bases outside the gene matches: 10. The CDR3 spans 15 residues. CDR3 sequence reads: CATSGRTGGNYEQYF. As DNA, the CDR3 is TGTGCCACCAGCGGACGGACAGGCGGTAACTACGAGCAGTACTTC. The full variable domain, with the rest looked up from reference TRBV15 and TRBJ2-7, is DAMVIQNPRYQVTQFGKPVTLSCSQTLNHNVMYWYQQKSSQAPKLLFHYYDKDFNNEADTPDNFQSRRPNTSFCFLDIRSPGLGDTAMYLCATSGRTGGNYEQYFGPGTRLTVT.

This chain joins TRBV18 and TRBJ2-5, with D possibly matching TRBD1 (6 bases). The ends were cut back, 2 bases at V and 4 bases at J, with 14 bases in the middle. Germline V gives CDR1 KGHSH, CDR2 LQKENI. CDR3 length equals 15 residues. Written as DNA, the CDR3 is TGTGCCAGCTCACCATTACAGGGAGAGGGAGAGACCCAGTACTTC. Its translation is CASSPLQGEGETQYF. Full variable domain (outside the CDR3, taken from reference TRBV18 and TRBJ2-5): NAGVMQNPRHLVRRRGQEARLRCSPMKGHSHVYWYRQLPEEGLKFMVYLQKENIIDESGMPKERFSAEFPKEGPSILRIQQVVRGDSAAYFCASSPLQGEGETQYFGPGTRLLVL.

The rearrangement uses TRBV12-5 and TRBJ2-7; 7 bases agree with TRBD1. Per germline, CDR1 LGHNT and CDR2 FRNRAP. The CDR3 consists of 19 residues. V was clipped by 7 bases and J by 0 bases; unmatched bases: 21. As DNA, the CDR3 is TGTGCTAGTGCCCCCGAACCACCCCCGGACAGGCCCAGCTCCTACGAGCAGTACTTC. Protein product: CASAPEPPPDRPSSYEQYF.

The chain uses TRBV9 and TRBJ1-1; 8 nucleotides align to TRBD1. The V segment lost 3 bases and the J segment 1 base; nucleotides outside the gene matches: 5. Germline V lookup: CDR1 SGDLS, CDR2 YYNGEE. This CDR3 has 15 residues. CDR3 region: CASSAQTGANTEAFF. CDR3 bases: TGTGCCAGCAGCGCCCAGACAGGGGCGAACACTGAAGCTTTCTTT.

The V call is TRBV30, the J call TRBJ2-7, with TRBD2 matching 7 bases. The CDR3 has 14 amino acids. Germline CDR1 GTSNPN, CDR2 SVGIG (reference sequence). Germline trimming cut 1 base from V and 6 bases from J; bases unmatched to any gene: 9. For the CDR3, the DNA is TGTGCCTGGAGTGATACTAGCGTGTCATCCGAGCAGTACTTC. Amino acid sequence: CAWSDTSVSSEQYF.

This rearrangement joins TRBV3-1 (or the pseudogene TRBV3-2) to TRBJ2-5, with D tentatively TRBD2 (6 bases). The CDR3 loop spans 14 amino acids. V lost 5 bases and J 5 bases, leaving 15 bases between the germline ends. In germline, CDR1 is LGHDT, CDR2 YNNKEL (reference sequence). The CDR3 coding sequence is TGTGCCAGCAGCGCCCTGGGGAGGTTCGAGACCCAGTACTTC. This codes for CASSALGRFETQYF.

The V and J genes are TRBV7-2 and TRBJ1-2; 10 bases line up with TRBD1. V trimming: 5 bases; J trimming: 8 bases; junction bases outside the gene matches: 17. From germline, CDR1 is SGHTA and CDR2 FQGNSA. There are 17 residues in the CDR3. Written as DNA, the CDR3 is TGTGCCAGCAGCCCCGGGGTTGGGGACAGGGGAGCGCAAGGCTACACCTTC. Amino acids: CASSPGVGDRGAQGYTF.

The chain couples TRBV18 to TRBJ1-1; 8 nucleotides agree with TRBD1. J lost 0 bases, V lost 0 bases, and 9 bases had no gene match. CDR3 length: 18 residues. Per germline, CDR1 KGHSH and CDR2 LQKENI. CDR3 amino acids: CASSPPLKGGQVNTEAFF. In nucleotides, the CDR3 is TGTGCCAGCTCACCACCATTGAAAGGGGGACAGGTGAACACTGAAGCTTTCTTT.

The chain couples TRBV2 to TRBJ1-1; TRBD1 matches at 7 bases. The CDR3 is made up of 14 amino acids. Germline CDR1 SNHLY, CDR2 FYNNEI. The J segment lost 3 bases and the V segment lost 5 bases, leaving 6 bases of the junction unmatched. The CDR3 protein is CASSFEGADTEAFF. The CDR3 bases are TGTGCCAGCAGTTTTGAGGGGGCCGACACTGAAGCTTTCTTT.

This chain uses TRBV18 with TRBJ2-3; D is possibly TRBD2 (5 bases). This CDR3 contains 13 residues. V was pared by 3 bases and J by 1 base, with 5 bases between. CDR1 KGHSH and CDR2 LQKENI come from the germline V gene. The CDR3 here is CASSPRGTDTQYF. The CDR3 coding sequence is TGTGCCAGCTCACCGCGGGGCACAGATACGCAGTATTTT.

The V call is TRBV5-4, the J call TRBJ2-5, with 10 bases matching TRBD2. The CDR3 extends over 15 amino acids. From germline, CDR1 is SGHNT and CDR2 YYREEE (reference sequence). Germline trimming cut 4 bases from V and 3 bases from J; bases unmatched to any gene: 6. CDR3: CASSRPGTSEETQYF. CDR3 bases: TGTGCCAGCAGCAGGCCCGGGACTAGCGAAGAGACCCAGTACTTC.

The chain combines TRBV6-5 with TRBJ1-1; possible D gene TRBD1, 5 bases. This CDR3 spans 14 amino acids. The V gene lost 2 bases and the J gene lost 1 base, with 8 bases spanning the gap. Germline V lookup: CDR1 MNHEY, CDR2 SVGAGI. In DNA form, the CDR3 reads TGTGCCAGCAGTTACAGGGGCGAGAACACTGAAGCTTTCTTT. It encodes CASSYRGENTEAFF.

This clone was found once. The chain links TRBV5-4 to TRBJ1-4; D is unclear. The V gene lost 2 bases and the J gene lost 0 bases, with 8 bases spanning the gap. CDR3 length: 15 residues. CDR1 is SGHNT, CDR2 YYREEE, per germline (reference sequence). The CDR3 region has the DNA TGTGCCAGCAGCTTAGGTCAGGCAACTAATGAAAAACTGTTTTTT. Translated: CASSLGQATNEKLFF.

CDR3 loop: CSVVGVGRGSYNEQFF. DNA of the CDR3: TGCAGCGTTGTTGGGGTTGGAAGGGGCTCCTACAATGAGCAGTTCTTC. V gene TRBV29-1 combines with J gene TRBJ2-1; possible D gene TRBD1, 5 bases. The ends were cut back, 4 bases at V and 0 bases at J, with 16 bases in the middle. The CDR3 has 16 amino acids. The germline V gene encodes CDR1 SQVTM and CDR2 ANQGSEA.

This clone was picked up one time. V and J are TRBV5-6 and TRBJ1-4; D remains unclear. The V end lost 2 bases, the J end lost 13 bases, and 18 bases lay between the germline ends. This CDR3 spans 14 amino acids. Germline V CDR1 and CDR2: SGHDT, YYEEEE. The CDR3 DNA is TGTGCCAGCAGCTTTCGCCAGGTACCTTTCCGACTGTTTTTT. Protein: CASSFRQVPFRLFF.

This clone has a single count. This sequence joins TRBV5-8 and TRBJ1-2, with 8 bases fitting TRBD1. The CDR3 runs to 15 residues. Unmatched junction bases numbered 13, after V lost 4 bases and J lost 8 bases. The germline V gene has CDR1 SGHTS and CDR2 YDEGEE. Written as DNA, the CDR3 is TGTGCCAGCAGCCGCACCGGGACAGGACGTGGCGGCTACACCTTC. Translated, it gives CASSRTGTGRGGYTF. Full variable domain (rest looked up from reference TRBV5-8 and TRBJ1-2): EAGVTQSPTHLIKTRGQQATLRCSPISGHTSVYWYQQALGLGLQFLLWYDEGEERNRGNFPPRFSGRQFPNYSSELNVNALELEDSALYLCASSRTGTGRGGYTFGSGTRLTVV.

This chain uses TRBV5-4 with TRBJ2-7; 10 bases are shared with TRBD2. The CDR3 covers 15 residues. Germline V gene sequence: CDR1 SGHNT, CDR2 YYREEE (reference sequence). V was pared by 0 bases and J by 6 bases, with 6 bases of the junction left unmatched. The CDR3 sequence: CASSLVSSGSGEQYF. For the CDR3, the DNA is TGTGCCAGCAGCTTGGTATCTAGCGGGAGTGGCGAGCAGTACTTC.

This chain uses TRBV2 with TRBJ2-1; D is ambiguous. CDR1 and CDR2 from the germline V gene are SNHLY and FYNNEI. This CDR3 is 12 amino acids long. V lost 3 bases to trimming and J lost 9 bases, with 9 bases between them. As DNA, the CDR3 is TGTGCCAGCAGTGACATCCAACTTGAGCAGTTCTTC. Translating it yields CASSDIQLEQFF.

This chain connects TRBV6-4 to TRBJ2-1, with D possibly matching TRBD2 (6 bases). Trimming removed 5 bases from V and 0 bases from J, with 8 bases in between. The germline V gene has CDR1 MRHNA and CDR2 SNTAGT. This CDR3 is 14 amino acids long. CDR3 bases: TGTGCCAGCAGTAACGGGAGCTCCTACAATGAGCAGTTCTTC. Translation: CASSNGSSYNEQFF.

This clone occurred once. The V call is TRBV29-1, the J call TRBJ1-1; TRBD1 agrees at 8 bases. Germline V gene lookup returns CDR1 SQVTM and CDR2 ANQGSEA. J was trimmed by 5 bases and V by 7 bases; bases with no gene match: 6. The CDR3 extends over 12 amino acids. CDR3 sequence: CSAAGGATEAFF. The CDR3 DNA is TGCAGCGCCGCAGGGGGCGCAACTGAAGCTTTCTTT.

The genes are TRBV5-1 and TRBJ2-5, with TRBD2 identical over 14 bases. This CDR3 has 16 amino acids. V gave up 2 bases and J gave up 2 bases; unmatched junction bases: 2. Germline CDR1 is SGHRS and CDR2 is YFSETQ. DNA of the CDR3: TGCGCCAGCAGCTTAAGACTAGCGGGGGGGCAAGAGACCCAGTACTTC. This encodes CASSLRLAGGQETQYF.

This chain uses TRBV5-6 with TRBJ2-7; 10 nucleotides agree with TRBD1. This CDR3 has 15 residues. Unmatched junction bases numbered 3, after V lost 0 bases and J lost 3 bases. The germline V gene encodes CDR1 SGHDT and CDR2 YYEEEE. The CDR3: CASSLAGTGVYEQYF. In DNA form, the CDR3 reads TGTGCCAGCAGCTTGGCCGGGACAGGGGTCTACGAGCAGTACTTC.

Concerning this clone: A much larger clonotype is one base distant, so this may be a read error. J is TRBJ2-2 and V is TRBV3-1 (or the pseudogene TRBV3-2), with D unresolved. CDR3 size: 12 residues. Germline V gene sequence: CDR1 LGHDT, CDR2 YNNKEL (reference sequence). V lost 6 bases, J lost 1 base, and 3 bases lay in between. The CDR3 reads CASRLNTGELFF. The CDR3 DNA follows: TGTGCCAGCAGACTGAACACCGGGGAGCTGTTTTTT.

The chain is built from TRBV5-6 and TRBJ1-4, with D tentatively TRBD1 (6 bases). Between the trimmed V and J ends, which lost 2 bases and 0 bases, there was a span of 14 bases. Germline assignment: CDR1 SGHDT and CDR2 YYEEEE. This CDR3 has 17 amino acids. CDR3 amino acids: CASSLLQGLATNEKLFF. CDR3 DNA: TGTGCCAGCAGCTTACTACAGGGCCTTGCAACTAATGAAAAACTGTTTTTT.

CDR3: CSVLTGGGYTF. The CDR3 DNA is TGCAGCGTCCTTACAGGGGGCGGCTACACCTTC. This chain links TRBV29-1 with TRBJ1-2, with 9 bases matching TRBD1. The CDR3 spans 11 residues. Germline CDR1 and CDR2: SQVTM and ANQGSEA. V lost 6 bases, J lost 8 bases, and 4 bases stayed unmatched.

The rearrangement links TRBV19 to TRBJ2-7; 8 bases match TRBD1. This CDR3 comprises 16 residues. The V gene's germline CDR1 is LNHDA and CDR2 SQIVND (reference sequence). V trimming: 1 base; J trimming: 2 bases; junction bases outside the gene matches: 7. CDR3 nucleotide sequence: TGTGCCAGTAGTATAGGGGCAGGGGGCCTGACCTACGAGCAGTACTTC. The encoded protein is CASSIGAGGLTYEQYF.

CDR3 coding DNA: TGTGCCAGCAGCTCCGACCGAATAGCGGGAGGGCCTTACGAGCAGTACTTC. Translating gives CASSSDRIAGGPYEQYF. This chain uses TRBV7-9 with TRBJ2-7, with 11 bases that match TRBD2. The CDR3 consists of 17 residues. Losses at the gene ends were 4 bases for V and 4 bases for J; bases not matched to a gene: 12. Germline CDR1 SEHNR, CDR2 FQNEAQ (reference sequence).

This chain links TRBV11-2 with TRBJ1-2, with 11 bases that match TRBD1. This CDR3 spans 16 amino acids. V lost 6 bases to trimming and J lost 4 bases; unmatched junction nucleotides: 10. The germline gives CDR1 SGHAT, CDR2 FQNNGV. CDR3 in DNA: TGTGCCAGCAGATCACTCAGGACAGGGGGCGTCTATGGCTACACCTTC. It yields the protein CASRSLRTGGVYGYTF. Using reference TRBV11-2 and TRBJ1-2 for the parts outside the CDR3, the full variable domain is EAGVAQSPRYKIIEKRQSVAFWCNPISGHATLYWYQQILGQGPKLLIQFQNNGVVDDSQLPKDRFSAERLKGVDSTLKIQPAKLEDSAVYLCASRSLRTGGVYGYTFGSGTRLTVV.

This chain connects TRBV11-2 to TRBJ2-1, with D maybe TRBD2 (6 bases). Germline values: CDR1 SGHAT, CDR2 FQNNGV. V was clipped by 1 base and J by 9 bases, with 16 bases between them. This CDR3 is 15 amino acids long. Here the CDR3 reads CASSLVGLVSGEQFF. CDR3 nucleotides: TGTGCCAGCAGCTTAGTTGGGCTGGTTAGCGGTGAGCAGTTCTTC.

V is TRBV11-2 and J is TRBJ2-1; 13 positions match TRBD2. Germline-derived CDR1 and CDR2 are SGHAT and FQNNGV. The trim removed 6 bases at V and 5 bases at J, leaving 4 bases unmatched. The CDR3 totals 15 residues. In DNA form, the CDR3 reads TGTGCCAGCAGATCCGGACTAGCGGGGGACAATGAGCAGTTCTTC. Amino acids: CASRSGLAGDNEQFF.

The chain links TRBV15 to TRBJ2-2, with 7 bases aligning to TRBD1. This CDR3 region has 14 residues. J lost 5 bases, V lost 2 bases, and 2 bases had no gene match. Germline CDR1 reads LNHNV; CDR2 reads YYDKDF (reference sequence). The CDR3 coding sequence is TGTGCCACCAGCAGATCGACAGGGACCGGGGAGCTGTTTTTT. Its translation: CATSRSTGTGELFF.

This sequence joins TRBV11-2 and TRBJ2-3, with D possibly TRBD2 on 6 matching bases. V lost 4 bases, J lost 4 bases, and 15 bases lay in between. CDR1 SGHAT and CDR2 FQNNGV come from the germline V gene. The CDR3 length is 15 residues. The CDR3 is CASSSPAWRADTQYF. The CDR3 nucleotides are TGTGCCAGCAGCTCCCCGGCGTGGAGGGCAGATACGCAGTATTTT.